The next 21 T cell receptor beta chains were all read from a single sample in a study of monozygotic twins with inflammatory bowel disease. TCRdb reprocessed the 5' RACE reads and reports one entry per CDR3 protein, with no DNA. This specimen shows nearly 450,000 distinct CDR3 sequences; the ten leading clones hold approximately 2.4%. The sequenced sample consisted of blood. The receptor source for this set is a human donor with ulcerative colitis or Crohn's disease, or a healthy co-twin of an affected twin (not recorded which).

The chain uses TRBV12-3 or TRBV12-4 and TRBJ1-2; TCRdb outputs TRBD1, but without DNA this stays unchecked. The CDR3 totals 14 residues. The CDR3 region is CASSLLGPGYGYTF.

V and J are TRBV21-1 and TRBJ2-1; the D call from TCRdb, TRBD1, cannot be confirmed without DNA. TRBV21-1 is described as a pseudogene. The CDR3 consists of 16 residues. The CDR3 region is CASSKLDRGQTNEQFF.

The rearrangement links TRBV28 to TRBJ2-7; TCRdb's D gene call, TRBD1, goes unchecked for lack of DNA. Per germline, CDR1 MDHEN and CDR2 SYDVKM. This CDR3 is 18 amino acids long. The CDR3 region is CASSLPIGQGGSPYEQYF.

The chain is built from TRBV12-3 or TRBV12-4 and TRBJ1-5. The CDR3 runs to 14 residues. This CDR3 is CASSHLGRDQPQHF.

The chain's CDR3 is CASSLVPGQGTGNQPQHF. This chain uses TRBV18 with TRBJ1-5; TCRdb proposes TRBD1, but this gene call is untestable without DNA. In germline, CDR1 is KGHSH, CDR2 LQKENI. The CDR3 covers 18 residues.

The V call is TRBV5-4, the J call TRBJ2-1; TCRdb gives TRBD1 as the D gene, but with no DNA this cannot be confirmed. This CDR3 has 15 residues. In germline, CDR1 is SGHNT, CDR2 YYREEE (reference sequence). The CDR3 sequence: CASSLRPDGGNEQFF.

The chain has TRBV6-2 or TRBV6-3 and TRBJ2-2; with no DNA, the TCRdb D assignment of TRBD2 cannot be verified. This CDR3 contains 18 residues. Per the germline V gene, CDR1 is MNHEY and CDR2 is SVGEGT. The CDR3: CASSPFLWSSGRTGELFF.

The CDR3 sequence: CASSPPGSGANVLTF. This chain uses TRBV12-3 or TRBV12-4 with TRBJ2-6. The CDR3 contains 15 residues.

The chain links TRBV20-1 to TRBJ2-5; the D gene TCRdb calls, TRBD1, cannot be checked with no DNA. This CDR3 is 13 amino acids long. The V gene's germline CDR1 is DFQATT and CDR2 SNEGSKA (reference sequence). The CDR3 loop reads CSAVGQVQETQYF.

The chain carries TRBV19 and TRBJ1-5; the D gene TCRdb calls, TRBD1, cannot be checked with no DNA. This CDR3 comprises 14 residues. In germline, CDR1 is LNHDA, CDR2 SQIVND (reference sequence). The CDR3 is CASRWTGGMEPQHF. Based on the CDR3 plus reference TRBV19 and TRBJ1-5, the full variable domain is DGGITQSPKYLFRKEGQNVTLSCEQNLNHDAMYWYRQDPGQGLRLIYYSQIVNDFQKGDIAEGYSVSREKKESFPLTVTSAQKNPTAFYLCASRWTGGMEPQHFGDGTRLSIL.

This chain uses TRBV7-2 with TRBJ2-7; the TCRdb call, TRBD1, lacks DNA for checking. CDR3 length equals 14 residues. In germline, CDR1 is SGHTA, CDR2 FQGNSA. CDR3 sequence reads: CASSLSGQSYEQYF.

The V gene is TRBV29-1, the J gene TRBJ2-1; lacking DNA, the TRBD2 call made by TCRdb goes unchecked. The CDR3 sequence is 15 residues long. CDR1 is SQVTM, CDR2 ANQGSEA, per germline. The CDR3 protein is CSVEVRSGGDYEQFF.

The gene calls are TRBV10-3 and TRBJ1-2; the D gene TCRdb calls, TRBD1, cannot be checked with no DNA. The CDR3 extends over 15 amino acids. Germline V gene data show CDR1 as ENHRY and CDR2 as SYGVKD. The CDR3 reads CAISESNRGMKRYTF.

The J gene is TRBJ1-4, the V gene TRBV6-6; TCRdb picks TRBD1, but there is no DNA to check that call. CDR3 length: 14 residues. CDR1 and CDR2 (germline): MNHNY, SVGAGI (reference sequence). This CDR3 is CASSFQGVSEKLFF.

This chain links TRBV10-3 with TRBJ2-1; lacking DNA, the TRBD2 call made by TCRdb goes unchecked. The CDR3 is 14 residues long. Per germline, CDR1 ENHRY and CDR2 SYGVKD. The CDR3 loop reads CATGLAPFTGEQFF.

The genes are TRBV20-1 and TRBJ2-5; checking the TCRdb D call of TRBD2 is not possible without DNA. Germline V CDR1 and CDR2: DFQATT, SNEGSKA (reference sequence). The CDR3 has 14 residues. The CDR3: CSARDYRAQETQYF.

The gene calls are TRBV10-3 and TRBJ2-1; checking the TCRdb D call of TRBD1 is not possible without DNA. This CDR3 contains 12 residues. Germline V lookup: CDR1 ENHRY, CDR2 SYGVKD. The CDR3 protein is CAISETGGEQFF.

V is TRBV18 and J is TRBJ2-1; absent DNA, TCRdb's TRBD2 call cannot be checked. Germline V gene sequence: CDR1 KGHSH, CDR2 LQKENI. The CDR3 has 16 residues. CDR3 sequence reads: CASSPVAGGSYNEQFF.

This chain joins TRBV6-4 and TRBJ2-1; without DNA, the TCRdb call of TRBD1 cannot be checked. This CDR3 is built from 14 residues. Germline V gene lookup returns CDR1 MRHNA and CDR2 SNTAGT. CDR3 sequence reads: CASRGQGDIGEQFF.

V is TRBV7-2 and J is TRBJ2-3; TCRdb gives TRBD2 as the D gene, but with no DNA this cannot be confirmed. The CDR3 is 15 residues long. Germline V CDR1 and CDR2: SGHTA, FQGNSA. Here the CDR3 reads CASSSTGTYPDTQYF.

J is TRBJ2-2 and V is TRBV15; the D call from TCRdb, TRBD1, cannot be confirmed without DNA. This CDR3 has 18 residues. CDR1 is LNHNV, CDR2 YYDKDF, per germline (reference sequence). CDR3 region: CATSRDQGLGGKTGELFF.